The entry below describes one TCR beta chain. The data were taken from a study of blood T cell repertoires in COVID-19. Overall study: From the United States, Italy and Spain came samples of acute and convalescent COVID-19. Sources were T cells, B-cell-depleted T cells, or PBMCs; the material itself was cDNA or gDNA.

During active infection, Seattle patients enrolled and were then monitored through disease. Source study methods: Reference gene primer amplification gave nucleated cell count estimates. Measured with immunoSEQ multiplex PCR; TCRdb has only the in-frame clones, and not every one. V, J and clone size reflect that table, while D and trimming were determined from the DNA. Among some 520,000 clones, 89% were seen once, and the ten largest hold roughly 0.92%. Germline V gene sequence: CDR1 SEHNR, CDR2 FQNEAQ (reference sequence). The CDR3 runs 12 residues. The germline V and J ends were trimmed by 10 bases and 4 bases, with 13 bases remaining between them.

The sequenced sample consisted of peripheral blood. J is TRBJ2-5 and V is TRBV7-9; D is undetermined. The clonotype was recovered from a man aged 18-30 years with COVID-19, enrolled during active disease. The CDR3 sequence is CATDDSRETQYF. The CDR3 DNA sequence: TGTGCCACCGACGACTCGCGAGAGACCCAGTACTTC.